The 19 T cell receptor beta chains in this list originate from one sample, sequenced in a study of cytomegalovirus exposure and HLA in healthy donors. The PCR used 60 Vbeta and 13 Jbeta primers. Clones were read by immunoSEQ multiplex PCR, and TCRdb kept only the in-frame ones, dropping some. The sample lists roughly 180,000 clones; 70% to 90% were seen once. Sequenced input: PBMCs. The origin of the receptors is a man aged 18 to 30 in good health and CMV-seropositive.

This chain connects TRBV21-1 to TRBJ2-5; the D call in the table, TRBD2, was not verified against the DNA. TRBV21-1 is labeled a pseudogene. The CDR3 loop spans 17 amino acids. Here the CDR3 DNA reads TGTGCCAGCAGCCCTGGGGGGGGGTCGGGGGAGAAAGAGACCCAGTACTTC. It yields the protein CASSPGGGSGEKETQYF.

The rearrangement uses TRBV21-1 and TRBJ1-1; TRBD1 is taken as the D call from the table, unchecked against the DNA. TRBV21-1 is an annotated pseudogene. This CDR3 has 15 residues. CDR3 sequence reads: CASSKEGEGNTEAFF. The CDR3 bases are TGTGCCAGCAGCAAAGAGGGGGAAGGTAACACTGAAGCTTTCTTT.

The chain uses TRBV30 and TRBJ2-7, with 8 positions matching TRBD2. The length of the CDR3 is 14 residues. Germline loops: CDR1 GTSNPN, CDR2 SVGIG (reference sequence). Losses at the gene ends were 2 bases for V and 6 bases for J; bases not matched to a gene: 9. CDR3 protein: CAWSLSGGGLEQYF. In DNA form, the CDR3 reads TGTGCCTGGAGTTTATCGGGGGGGGGACTCGAGCAGTACTTC.

The rearrangement uses TRBV6-6 and TRBJ1-4; 8 positions match TRBD1. Germline values: CDR1 MNHNY, CDR2 SVGAGI (reference sequence). V shed 6 bases and J 0 bases; nucleotides not matched to a gene: 6. The CDR3 spans 16 residues. The CDR3 coding sequence is TGTGCCAGCAGAAACCTCAGGGGGCCAACTAATGAAAAACTGTTTTTT. It translates to CASRNLRGPTNEKLFF.

The chain recombines TRBV5-6 with TRBJ2-5; no definite D call. CDR1 is SGHDT, CDR2 YYEEEE, per germline. CDR3 size: 13 residues. The V end lost 0 bases, the J end lost 5 bases, and 8 bases lay between the germline ends. The CDR3 region has the DNA TGTGCCAGCAGCTTGGGTCCCGGGGAGACCCAGTACTTC. Its translation: CASSLGPGETQYF. Using reference TRBV5-6 and TRBJ2-5 for the parts outside the CDR3, the full variable domain is DAGVTQSPTHLIKTRGQQVTLRCSPKSGHDTVSWYQQALGQGPQFIFQYYEEEERQRGNFPDRFSGHQFPNYSSELNVNALLLGDSALYLCASSLGPGETQYFGPGTRLLVL.

The V gene is TRBV28, the J gene TRBJ1-4; the D is unclear. Germline V CDR1 and CDR2: MDHEN, SYDVKM. Trimming took 6 bases from V and 0 from J, leaving 17 bases between them. The CDR3 sequence is 17 residues long. The CDR3 protein is CASRTPDDSTTNEKLFF. The CDR3 coding sequence is TGTGCCAGCAGAACCCCTGACGACTCCACAACTAATGAAAAACTGTTTTTT.

This CDR3 is CASSQDRVSNQPQHF. The CDR3 DNA reads as TGTGCCAGCAGCCAGGACAGGGTTAGCAATCAGCCCCAGCATTTT. This rearrangement joins TRBV4-2 to TRBJ1-5; 8 nucleotides line up with TRBD1. V dropped 3 bases and J dropped 0; count of bases not matched to a gene: 1. Germline lookup yields CDR1 LGHNA and CDR2 YNFKEQ. The CDR3 is 15 residues long.

As regards this clone: An end of the junction differs from the germline gene, which may be a read error. The gene calls are TRBV6-6 and TRBJ2-7, with 7 nucleotides matching TRBD1. CDR1 is MNHNY and CDR2 is SVGAGI in the germline V gene (reference sequence). The CDR3 has 15 residues. CDR3: CASGYSPGQNYEQYF. For the CDR3, the DNA is TGTGCCAGCGGTTACTCGCCGGGACAGAACTACGAGCAGTACTTC.

This rearrangement joins TRBV10-3 to TRBJ1-2; 8 bases are a match to TRBD1. V gave up 5 bases and J gave up 7 bases; unmatched junction bases: 6. Germline V gene sequence: CDR1 ENHRY, CDR2 SYGVKD. This CDR3 comprises 13 residues. CDR3 in DNA: TGTGCCATCAGTTCAGGGGGCGCGGGTGGCTACACCTTC. Translating gives CAISSGGAGGYTF.

This sequence joins TRBV19 and TRBJ1-6, with 8 bases aligning to TRBD1. J lost 6 bases, V lost 6 bases, and 7 bases had no gene match. This CDR3 has 15 residues. CDR1 and CDR2 (germline): LNHDA, SQIVND (reference sequence). CDR3 residues: CASRMDRVINSPLHF. The DNA for the CDR3 is TGTGCCAGTAGGATGGACAGGGTAATTAATTCACCCCTCCACTTT.

The chain combines TRBV6-1 with TRBJ2-3; D unresolved. Germline V lookup: CDR1 MNHNS, CDR2 SASEGT. Trimming pared 8 bases from V and 2 bases from J, leaving 17 bases between. The CDR3 covers 15 residues. CDR3 residues: CASAHTEVHTDTQYF. The CDR3 nucleotides are TGTGCCAGCGCCCATACTGAAGTTCACACAGATACGCAGTATTTT.

The CDR3 here is CASSDSAGGTPDTQYF. CDR3 coding DNA: TGTGCCAGCAGTGACTCTGCGGGGGGGACACCAGATACGCAGTATTTT. The gene calls are TRBV6-4 and TRBJ2-3, with TRBD2 matching over 9 bases. The CDR3 has 16 residues. Germline V gene data show CDR1 as MRHNA and CDR2 as SNTAGT. Trimming took 0 bases from V and 4 from J; bases not matched to a gene: 5.

In nucleotides, the CDR3 is TGCGCCAGCAGCTGGGGTGCGGGGGAGCAAGAGACCCAGTACTTC. Its protein product is CASSWGAGEQETQYF. The chain links TRBV5-1 to TRBJ2-5; the match to TRBD2 covers 7 bases. The V gene's germline CDR1 is SGHRS and CDR2 YFSETQ. The V gene end was trimmed by 3 bases and the J gene end by 2 bases; junction bases not matched to a gene: 7. The CDR3 loop spans 15 amino acids.

This rearrangement joins TRBV6-5 to TRBJ1-1; possible D gene TRBD1, 5 bases. Per the germline V gene, CDR1 is MNHEY and CDR2 is SVGAGI. V shed 4 bases and J shed 5 bases, with 14 bases lying between them. The CDR3 is 14 amino acids. The CDR3 spells CASSSGRVETEAFF. CDR3 DNA: TGTGCCAGCAGTTCCGGCAGGGTAGAGACTGAAGCTTTCTTT.

The chain couples TRBV2 to TRBJ1-2; 10 bases align to TRBD1. V lost 4 bases, J lost 5 bases, and 4 bases stayed unmatched. CDR3 size: 14 residues. Germline V gives CDR1 SNHLY, CDR2 FYNNEI. CDR3: CASSGDRGVYGYTF. CDR3 sequence (DNA): TGTGCCAGCAGTGGGGACAGGGGTGTTTATGGCTACACCTTC.

V gene TRBV7-8 combines with J gene TRBJ2-7, with TRBD1 identical over 7 bases. Germline lookup yields CDR1 SGHVS and CDR2 FQNEAQ. Germline trimming cut 10 bases from V and 3 bases from J; bases unmatched to any gene: 9. The CDR3 spans 13 residues. The CDR3 DNA reads as TGTGCCAAGGGCAGGGGGAGCAACTACGAGCAGTACTTC. It specifies CAKGRGSNYEQYF.

This clone was recorded a few times. The chain joins TRBV4-1 to TRBJ2-7; a possible D gene is TRBD2 (6 bases). The CDR3 has 15 amino acids. Trimming took 2 bases from V and 0 from J, leaving 11 bases between them. CDR1 is MGHRA, CDR2 YSYEKL, per germline. In DNA, the CDR3 is TGCGCCAGCAGCCAAACCCCGACTAGCTCCTACGAGCAGTACTTC. Protein product: CASSQTPTSSYEQYF.

The gene calls are TRBV5-1 and TRBJ1-6; D is possibly TRBD1 (5 bases). From germline, CDR1 is SGHRS and CDR2 YFSETQ. V dropped 0 bases and J dropped 7 bases, with 11 bases sitting between them. There are 15 residues in the CDR3. CDR3 region: CASSLGGRSNSPLHF. CDR3 nucleotides: TGCGCCAGCAGCTTGGGGGGCCGCTCGAATTCACCCCTCCACTTT. The entire variable domain, with the rest obtained from reference TRBV5-1 and TRBJ1-6, is as follows: KAGVTQTPRYLIKTRGQQVTLSCSPISGHRSVSWYQQTPGQGLQFLFEYFSETQRNKGNFPGRFSGRQFSNSRSEMNVSTLELGDSALYLCASSLGGRSNSPLHFGNGTRLTVT.

The J gene is TRBJ2-3, the V gene TRBV27; no definite D call. The germline V gene encodes CDR1 MNHEY and CDR2 SMNVEV (reference sequence). The CDR3 has 16 amino acids. Trimming cost V 7 bases and J 0 bases, with 17 bases left between them. The CDR3 DNA is TGTGCCAGCATGCCCTTTAGAGCGAGCAGCACAGATACGCAGTATTTT. It yields the protein CASMPFRASSTDTQYF.